A selection of T cell receptor beta chains follows, all from one sample in a study of cytomegalovirus exposure and HLA in healthy donors. TCRdb's table, derived via immunoSEQ multiplex PCR, lists solely in-frame clones and lacks some. The table shows 100,000 to 150,000 clones, with roughly four fifths occurring only once. Sequencing used PBMCs. The receptors shown here come from a woman in her forties in good health and CMV-seropositive. Both conserved end residues are part of each CDR3. A D gene is named only where the DNA matches it firmly. Size is stated for part of the rows, as once, few or many counts, or as a class when the clone is expanded.

j_call | v_call | cdr3_length | d_call | clone_size | cdr3_aa | cdr3_nt
TRBJ1-2 | TRBV6-1 | 16 | NA | NA | CASSEVEQLRMRGYTF | TGTGCCAGCAGTGAGGTAGAACAGCTACGTATGCGTGGCTACACCTTC
TRBJ2-7 | TRBV7-2 | 16 | NA | NA | CASSLVSGQYSYEQYF | TGTGCCAGCAGCTTAGTATCGGGACAATACTCCTACGAGCAGTACTTC
TRBJ2-4 | TRBV19 | 14 | TRBD1 | NA | CASTTRQGRDIQYF | TGTGCCAGTACCACTCGACAGGGTCGTGACATTCAGTACTTC
TRBJ1-1 | TRBV11-3 | 14 | NA | NA | CASSSSGAGTEAFF | TGTGCCAGCAGCTCGAGCGGGGCTGGCACTGAAGCTTTCTTT
TRBJ1-2 | TRBV30 | 16 | TRBD1 | NA | CAWISVRDRVNYGYTF | TGTGCCTGGATAAGCGTAAGGGACAGGGTCAACTATGGCTACACCTTC
TRBJ2-2 | TRBV6-5 | 16 | NA | NA | CASSYPGGSNTGELFF | TGTGCCAGCAGTTACCCAGGGGGGTCCAACACCGGGGAGCTGTTTTTT
TRBJ2-7 | TRBV30 | 12 | TRBD2 | NA | CAWGGGPYEQYF | TGTGCCTGGGGGGGAGGGCCTTACGAGCAGTACTTC
TRBJ2-2 | TRBV5-4 | 17 | TRBD2 | NA | CASSTKLASGNTGELFF | TGTGCCAGCAGCACCAAACTAGCGTCGGGGAACACCGGGGAGCTGTTTTTT
TRBJ2-1 | TRBV30 | 11 | NA | NA | CAWGLEREQFF | TGTGCCTGGGGACTGGAGCGGGAGCAGTTCTTC
TRBJ2-3 | TRBV25-1 | 16 | NA | once | CASSDMAAWGTDTQYF | TGTGCCAGCAGTGATATGGCGGCATGGGGCACAGATACGCAGTATTTT
TRBJ1-4 | TRBV7-9 | 15 | TRBD1 | NA | CASSDRDIANEKLFF | TGTGCCAGCAGCGACAGGGACATCGCTAATGAAAAACTGTTTTTT
TRBJ2-7 | TRBV4-2 | 13 | TRBD1 | NA | CASSQDRSYEQYF | TGTGCCAGCAGCCAGGACAGGTCCTACGAGCAGTACTTC
TRBJ2-5 | TRBV7-9 | 16 | NA | NA | CASSLGPERDQETQYF | TGTGCCAGCAGCTTAGGCCCGGAGAGAGACCAAGAGACCCAGTACTTC
TRBJ2-2 | TRBV9 | 16 | TRBD1 | few | CASSEGDRVVTGELFF | TGTGCCAGCAGCGAGGGGGACAGGGTGGTCACCGGGGAGCTGTTTTTT
TRBJ1-1 | TRBV5-1 | 14 | TRBD1 | NA | CASSLGQGYTEAFF | TGCGCCAGCAGCTTGGGACAGGGGTACACTGAAGCTTTCTTT
TRBJ2-5 | TRBV27 | 15 | TRBD2 | NA | CASRTGLAGGETQYF | TGTGCCAGCCGGACGGGACTAGCGGGAGGAGAGACCCAGTACTTC
TRBJ2-7 | TRBV7-8 | 18 | TRBD1 | NA | CASSWKRDRASGRNEQYF | TGTGCCAGCAGCTGGAAACGGGACAGGGCTTCAGGGCGTAACGAGCAGTACTTC
TRBJ1-1 | TRBV19 | 14 | NA | NA | CASSLTRGRTEAFF | TGTGCCAGTAGTTTAACTCGGGGTCGCACTGAAGCTTTCTTT
TRBJ1-5 | TRBV5-1 | 15 | TRBD1 | NA | CASSLGQGGNQPQHF | TGCGCCAGCAGCTTGGGGCAGGGGGGCAATCAGCCCCAGCATTTT
TRBJ1-2 | TRBV5-1 | 12 | NA | NA | CASSLIGSGYTF | TGCGCCAGCAGCTTGATAGGGAGCGGCTACACCTTC
TRBJ1-6 | TRBV2 | 16 | TRBD1 | NA | CASTLMGGQNNSPLHF | TGTGCCAGCACCCTGATGGGGGGACAGAATAATTCACCCCTCCACTTT
TRBJ1-1 | TRBV29-1 | 15 | TRBD1 | NA | CSVDSFDRANTEAFF | TGCAGCGTTGATTCCTTTGACAGGGCGAACACTGAAGCTTTCTTT
TRBJ2-1 | TRBV12-1 | 19 | NA | NA | CASSFQLGLAVWGYNEQFF | TGTGCCAGCAGCTTTCAACTAGGACTAGCGGTTTGGGGATACAATGAGCAGTTCTTC
TRBJ1-1 | TRBV19 | 13 | NA | NA | CASKTGQGAEAFF | TGTGCCAGTAAGACAGGCCAAGGCGCTGAAGCTTTCTTT
TRBJ2-1 | TRBV11-2 | 13 | NA | NA | CASSFHRYNEQFF | TGTGCCAGCAGCTTCCACAGGTACAATGAGCAGTTCTTC
TRBJ2-3 | TRBV4-2 | 16 | TRBD2 | NA | CASSQEAGVFTDTQYF | TGTGCCAGCAGCCAAGAGGCGGGAGTGTTCACAGATACGCAGTATTTT
TRBJ1-1 | TRBV5-1 | 15 | TRBD1 | NA | CASGVSGTANTEAFF | TGCGCCAGCGGCGTCTCCGGGACAGCGAACACTGAAGCTTTCTTT
TRBJ2-7 | TRBV30 | 14 | TRBD2 | NA | CAWSVSGNPYEQYF | TGTGCCTGGAGTGTTAGCGGGAACCCCTACGAGCAGTACTTC
TRBJ2-7 | TRBV30 | 14 | NA | NA | CAWSPTTGAGEQYF | TGTGCCTGGAGTCCGACAACAGGGGCGGGGGAGCAGTACTTC
TRBJ2-7 | TRBV28 | 13 | NA | NA | CASRQSSSYEQYF | TGTGCCAGCAGGCAATCGAGCTCCTACGAGCAGTACTTC
TRBJ1-5 | TRBV6-1 | 11 | TRBD1 | NA | CAGTGNQPQHF | TGTGCCGGGACAGGGAATCAGCCCCAGCATTTT
TRBJ2-1 | TRBV9 | 17 | NA | NA | CASSVGGGGQGLNEQFF | TGTGCCAGCAGCGTAGGGGGGGGTGGGCAGGGGCTTAATGAGCAGTTCTTC
TRBJ2-3 | TRBV6-5 | 15 | TRBD2 | NA | CASTATSGSTDTQYF | TGTGCCAGCACGGCGACTAGCGGGAGCACAGATACGCAGTATTTT
TRBJ1-4 | TRBV11-2 | 17 | NA | once | CASSLGTLKGFYEKLFF | TGTGCCAGCAGCTTAGGGACGTTGAAGGGGTTCTACGAAAAACTGTTTTTT
TRBJ1-1 | TRBV10-3 | 16 | TRBD1 | NA | CAISDNRGGVNTEAFF | TGTGCCATCAGTGACAACAGGGGCGGCGTGAACACTGAAGCTTTCTTT
TRBJ1-1 | TRBV6-5 | 14 | NA | NA | CASTNESPGTEAFF | TGTGCCAGCACGAACGAATCCCCGGGCACTGAAGCTTTCTTT
TRBJ2-7 | TRBV30 | 13 | TRBD2 | NA | CACEKRGSHEQYF | TGTGCCTGCGAGAAGCGGGGGAGCCACGAGCAGTACTTC
TRBJ2-7 | TRBV4-1 | 14 | NA | NA | CASSQDLASYEQYF | TGCGCCAGCAGCCAAGATTTAGCTTCCTACGAGCAGTACTTC